This T cell receptor beta chain came from a study of T cell changes during pregnancy in multiple sclerosis. The CDR3 runs to 16 residues. Germline V CDR1 and CDR2: MNHNS, SASEGT. V was pared by 2 bases and J by 3 bases, with 8 bases of the junction left unmatched. Sequencing used immunoSEQ multiplex PCR; TCRdb keeps in-frame clones, though not all of them. The sample carries about 73,000 clones, about 90% recorded once. Sequenced here: peripheral blood, sampled after pregnancy. This chain joins TRBV6-1 and TRBJ2-3; 7 bases agree with TRBD2. This TCR was sampled from a female donor in good health, enrolled as a control in a pregnancy study. Here the CDR3 reads CASSERAGAATDTQYF. CDR3 bases: TGTGCCAGCAGTGAACGGGCGGGAGCAGCGACAGATACGCAGTATTTT.